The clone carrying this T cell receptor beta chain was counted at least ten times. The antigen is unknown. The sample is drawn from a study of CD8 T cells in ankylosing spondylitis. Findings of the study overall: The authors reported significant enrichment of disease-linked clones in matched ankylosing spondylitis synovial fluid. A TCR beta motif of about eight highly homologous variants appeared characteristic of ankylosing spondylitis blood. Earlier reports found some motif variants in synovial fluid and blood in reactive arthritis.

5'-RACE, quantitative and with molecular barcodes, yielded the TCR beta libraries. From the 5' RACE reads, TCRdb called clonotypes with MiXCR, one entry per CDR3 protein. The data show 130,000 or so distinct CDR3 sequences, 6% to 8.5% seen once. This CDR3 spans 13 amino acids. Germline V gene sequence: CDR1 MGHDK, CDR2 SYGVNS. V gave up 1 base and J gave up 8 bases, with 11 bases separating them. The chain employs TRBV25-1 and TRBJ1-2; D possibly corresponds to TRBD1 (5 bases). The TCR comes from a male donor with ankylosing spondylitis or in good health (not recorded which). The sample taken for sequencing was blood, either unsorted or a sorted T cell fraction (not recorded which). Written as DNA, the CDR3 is TGTGCCAGCAGTGAATCGTCAGGGACGGGCTACACCTTC. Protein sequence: CASSESSGTGYTF.